This T cell receptor (beta chain) was sequenced during a study of regulatory T cells in long-lasting Graves disease. The time point was: newly diagnosed GD, antithyroid drugs for less than 3 months. Researchers made the TCR library from RNA that was extracted from PBMCs. Arm-PCR of CDR3 regions and iRepertoire HTBI primers were used to build TCR beta libraries. Each CDR3 protein is one row after TCRdb ran MiXCR on the multiplex PCR reads. Of around 240,000 distinct CDR3 sequences in the sample, about 20% were seen once. As regards this clonotype: This may come from a read error, since a much larger clone is one base off. Lacking the conserved final phenylalanine or tryptophan, this CDR3 likely reflects a read error.

A further study also used this sample, focusing on T cells in Graves' hyperthyroidism and ophthalmopathy.

This clonotype was obtained from a woman aged 30 to 39 with Graves disease. Sequencing used peripheral blood mononuclear cells (PBMCs), obtained at new diagnosis, from a patient treated with antithyroid drugs.

The DNA for the CDR3 is TGCGCCAGCAGCTTGGAGGGACAGGGGAATGAGCAGTTCCTC. This translates into CASSLEGQGNEQFL. This rearrangement joins TRBV5-1 to TRBJ2-1, with 10 bases matching TRBD1. CDR1 and CDR2 (germline): SGHRS, YFSETQ. After removal of 0 bases from V and 7 bases from J, the junction contained 1 base not matched to a gene. This CDR3 contains 14 residues.